This record covers a single TCR beta chain. As originally analysed: Nucleated cell counts were estimated from reference gene primer amplification. Sequenced by immunoSEQ multiplex PCR; TCRdb stores in-frame clones only, minus some. The V and J calls and clone size come from that table; D and trimming were worked out from the DNA. The sample contains about 100,000 clones, 80% to 85% of which appear only once. This entry is derived from a study of blood T cell repertoires in COVID-19. Study summary: The United States, Italy and Spain provided the acute and convalescent COVID-19 samples. Sample material is recorded as cDNA or gDNA derived from T cells, B-cell-depleted T cells, or PBMCs.

CDR3 length: 16 amino acids. V lost 2 bases to trimming and J lost 2 bases, with 14 bases between them. Per the germline V gene, CDR1 is MNHEY and CDR2 is SVGAGI. The sequence derives from a man between 65 and 85 years old with active or convalescent COVID-19. The chain couples TRBV6-5 to TRBJ2-3; perhaps TRBD1 as D (5 bases). Sequencing input: peripheral blood. The DNA of the CDR3 is TGTGCCAGCAGTTACAAGGGGTTGGGTTACACAGATACGCAGTATTTT. Amino acid sequence: CASSYKGLGYTDTQYF.